The entry below describes one TCR beta chain. Its antigen is as yet unknown. Trimming cost V 7 bases and J 9 bases; bases outside gene matches: 5. Germline assignment: CDR1 SQVTM and CDR2 ANQGSEA. The CDR3 totals 10 residues. This table comes from immunoSEQ multiplex PCR, and its TCRdb copy is limited to in-frame clones, with some not included. This sample carries roughly 140,000 clones, 90% of them seen once, and the ten largest clones take under 4%. The data originate from a study of T cell responses to AZD1222 COVID-19 vaccine. Overall study results and limits: Unmutated variant regions are reportedly the target of nearly half of TCRs that are spike-specific. Most donors were white British and more were female, and clonal diversity was possibly underestimated.

The origin of this receptor is an adult who received the AZD1222 COVID-19 vaccine. The source was peripheral blood, collected 28 days after the second AZD1222 dose. V usage is TRBV29-1 and J usage is TRBJ1-1; TRBD1 agrees at 7 bases. In DNA, the CDR3 is TGCAGCGGCCGACAGGGTCAAGCTTTCTTT. Its protein product is CSGRQGQAFF.